Below are 4 T cell receptor beta chains sequenced from a single sample in a study of blood T cell repertoires in COVID-19. Sequencing was performed with immunoSEQ multiplex PCR; in TCRdb, only in-frame clones are kept and a portion is missing. This table has 400,000 or so clones, roughly 90% appearing once. Source material: peripheral blood. The receptors were gathered from a man between 18 and 29 years old with COVID-19, enrolled during active disease.

This sequence joins TRBV7-9 and TRBJ2-7; D remains ambiguous. This CDR3 has 14 amino acids. V was trimmed by 2 bases and J by 2 bases, leaving 10 bases between them. Germline CDR1 reads SEHNR; CDR2 reads FQNEAQ (reference sequence). The CDR3 sequence is CASSLSTTAYEQYF. Written as DNA, the CDR3 is TGTGCCAGCAGCTTATCGACAACCGCCTACGAGCAGTACTTC. The full variable domain, its missing parts supplied by reference TRBV7-9 and TRBJ2-7, is DTGVSQNPRHKITKRGQNVTFRCDPISEHNRLYWYRQTLGQGPEFLTYFQNEAQLEKSRLLSDRFSAERPKGSFSTLEIQRTEQGDSAMYLCASSLSTTAYEQYFGPGTRLTVT.

The chain carries TRBV6-5 and TRBJ1-2; D ambiguous. CDR1 is MNHEY and CDR2 is SVGAGI in the germline V gene. This CDR3 is built from 13 residues. The V end was cut by 6 bases, the J end by 3 bases, with 11 bases between. CDR3 in amino acids: CASSPRRDYGYTF. The CDR3 DNA reads as TGTGCCAGCAGCCCCAGACGGGACTATGGCTACACCTTC.

The chain joins TRBV5-4 to TRBJ2-3; possibly TRBD2 for D (6 bases). Trimming cost V 0 bases and J 3 bases, with 11 bases left between them. The CDR3 is 15 residues long. Germline lookup yields CDR1 SGHNT and CDR2 YYREEE (reference sequence). DNA of the CDR3: TGTGCCAGCAGCTTGGACGGGAGATGGACAGATACGCAGTATTTT. This gives the protein CASSLDGRWTDTQYF.

This clone was observed once. V and J are TRBV5-1 and TRBJ2-7; D remains unclear. CDR3 length equals 12 residues. V was pared by 4 bases and J by 3 bases, with 8 bases between. Germline CDR1 reads SGHRS; CDR2 reads YFSETQ. The CDR3 region has the DNA TGCGCCAGCAGCAGAGACAACTACGAGCAGTACTTC. This codes for CASSRDNYEQYF.